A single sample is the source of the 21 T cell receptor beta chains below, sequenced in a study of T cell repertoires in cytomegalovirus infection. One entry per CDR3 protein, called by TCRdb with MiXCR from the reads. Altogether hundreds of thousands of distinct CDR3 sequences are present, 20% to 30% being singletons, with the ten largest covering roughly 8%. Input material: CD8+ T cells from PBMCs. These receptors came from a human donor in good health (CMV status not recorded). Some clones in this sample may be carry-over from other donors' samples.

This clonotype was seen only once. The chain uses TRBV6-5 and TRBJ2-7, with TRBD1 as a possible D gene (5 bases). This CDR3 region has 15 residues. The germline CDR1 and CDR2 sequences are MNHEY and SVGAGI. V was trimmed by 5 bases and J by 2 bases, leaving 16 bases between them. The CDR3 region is CASSGTGLLPYEQYF. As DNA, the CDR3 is TGTGCCAGCAGTGGCACAGGTCTCCTTCCCTACGAGCAGTACTTC.

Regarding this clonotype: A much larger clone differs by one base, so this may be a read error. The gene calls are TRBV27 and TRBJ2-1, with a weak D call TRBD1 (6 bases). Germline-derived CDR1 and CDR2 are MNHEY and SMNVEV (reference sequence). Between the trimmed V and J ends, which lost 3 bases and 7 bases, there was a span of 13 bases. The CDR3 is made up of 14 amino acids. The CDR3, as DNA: TGTGCCAGCAGTTTTTGGCTGGGGGCGAATGAGCAGTTCTTC. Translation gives CASSFWLGANEQFF.

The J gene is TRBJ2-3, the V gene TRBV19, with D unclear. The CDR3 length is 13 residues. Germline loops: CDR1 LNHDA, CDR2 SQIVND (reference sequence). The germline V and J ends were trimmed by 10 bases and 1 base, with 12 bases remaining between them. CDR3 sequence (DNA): TGTGCCACTACCCCGGCCCGCACAGATACGCAGTATTTT. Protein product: CATTPARTDTQYF.

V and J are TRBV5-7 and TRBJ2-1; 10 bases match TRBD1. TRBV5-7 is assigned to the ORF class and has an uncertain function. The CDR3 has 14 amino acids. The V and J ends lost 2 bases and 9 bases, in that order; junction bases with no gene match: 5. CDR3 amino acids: CASSFQDRGLEQFF. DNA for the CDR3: TGTGCCAGCAGCTTCCAAGACAGGGGGCTTGAGCAGTTCTTC.

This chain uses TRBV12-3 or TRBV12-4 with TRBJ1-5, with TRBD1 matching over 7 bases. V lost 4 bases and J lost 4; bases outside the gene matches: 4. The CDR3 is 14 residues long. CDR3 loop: CASSSTGHNQPQHF. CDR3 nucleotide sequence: TGTGCCAGCAGTTCGACAGGGCATAATCAGCCCCAGCATTTT.

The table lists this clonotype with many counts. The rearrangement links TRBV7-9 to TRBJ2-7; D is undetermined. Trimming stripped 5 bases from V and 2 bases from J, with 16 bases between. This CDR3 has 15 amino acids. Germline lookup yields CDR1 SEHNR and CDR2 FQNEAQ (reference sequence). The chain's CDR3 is CASSPPGGRTYEQYF. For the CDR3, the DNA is TGTGCCAGCAGCCCGCCCGGCGGTAGAACCTACGAGCAGTACTTC. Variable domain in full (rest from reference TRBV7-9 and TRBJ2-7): DTGVSQNPRHKITKRGQNVTFRCDPISEHNRLYWYRQTLGQGPEFLTYFQNEAQLEKSRLLSDRFSAERPKGSFSTLEIQRTEQGDSAMYLCASSPPGGRTYEQYFGPGTRLTVT.

The CDR3 DNA reads as TGTGCCAGCAGCATGACAGGAAACTATGGCTACACCTTC. This translates into CASSMTGNYGYTF. This chain uses TRBV12-3 or TRBV12-4 with TRBJ1-2; maybe TRBD1 (6 bases). This CDR3 has 13 residues. The germline V and J ends were trimmed by 6 bases and 2 bases, with 10 bases remaining between them.

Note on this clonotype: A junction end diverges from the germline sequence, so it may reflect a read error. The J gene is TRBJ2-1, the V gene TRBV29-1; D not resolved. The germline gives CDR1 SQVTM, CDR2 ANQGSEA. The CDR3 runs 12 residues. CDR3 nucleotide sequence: TGCAGCGTTGAGGCGCGAGCCAATAAGCAGTTCTTC. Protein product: CSVEARANKQFF.

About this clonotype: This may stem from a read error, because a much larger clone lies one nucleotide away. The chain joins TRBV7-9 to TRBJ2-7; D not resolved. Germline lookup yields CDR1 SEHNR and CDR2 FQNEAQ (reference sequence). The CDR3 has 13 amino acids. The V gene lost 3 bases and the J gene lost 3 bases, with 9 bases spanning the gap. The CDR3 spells CASSFAWGYEQYV. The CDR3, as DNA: TGTGCCAGCAGCTTTGCATGGGGCTACGAGCAGTACGTC.

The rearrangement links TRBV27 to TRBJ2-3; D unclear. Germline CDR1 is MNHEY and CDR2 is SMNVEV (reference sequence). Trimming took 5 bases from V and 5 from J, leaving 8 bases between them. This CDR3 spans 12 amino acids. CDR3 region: CASSPWLDTQYF. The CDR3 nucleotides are TGTGCCAGCAGTCCTTGGCTAGATACGCAGTATTTT.

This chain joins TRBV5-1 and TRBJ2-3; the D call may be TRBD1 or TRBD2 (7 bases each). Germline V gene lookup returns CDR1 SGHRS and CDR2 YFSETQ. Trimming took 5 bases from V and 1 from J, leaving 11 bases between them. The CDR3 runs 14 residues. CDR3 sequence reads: CASRAGGGTDTQYF. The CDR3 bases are TGCGCCAGCAGGGCAGGGGGGGGCACAGATACGCAGTATTTT.

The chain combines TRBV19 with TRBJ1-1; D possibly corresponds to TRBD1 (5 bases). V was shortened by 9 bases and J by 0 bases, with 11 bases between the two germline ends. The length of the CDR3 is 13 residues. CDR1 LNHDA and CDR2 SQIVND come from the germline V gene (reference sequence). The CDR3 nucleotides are TGTGCCAGCCTTCAGGGTTTGAACACTGAAGCTTTCTTT. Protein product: CASLQGLNTEAFF.

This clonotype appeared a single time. CDR3 sequence: CASSLPPTGNGYTF. CDR3 coding DNA: TGTGCCAGCAGTTTGCCCCCGACAGGGAATGGCTACACCTTC. V gene TRBV28 combines with J gene TRBJ1-2; 7 bases line up with TRBD1. Germline-derived CDR1 and CDR2 are MDHEN and SYDVKM. Trimming removed 3 bases from V and 6 bases from J; junction bases left unmatched: 7. This CDR3 has 14 amino acids.

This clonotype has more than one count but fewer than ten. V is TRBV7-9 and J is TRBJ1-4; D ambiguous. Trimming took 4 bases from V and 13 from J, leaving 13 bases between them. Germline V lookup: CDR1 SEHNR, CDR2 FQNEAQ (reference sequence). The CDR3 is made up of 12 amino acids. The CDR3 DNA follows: TGTGCCAGCAGCTCGGACGGTGAGGGACTGTTTTTT. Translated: CASSSDGEGLFF.

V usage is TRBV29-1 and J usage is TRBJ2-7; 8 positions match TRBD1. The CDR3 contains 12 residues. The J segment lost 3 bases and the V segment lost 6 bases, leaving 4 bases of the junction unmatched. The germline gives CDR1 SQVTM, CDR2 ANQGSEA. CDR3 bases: TGCAGCGTCAGGGACAGGTTCTACGAGCAGTACTTC. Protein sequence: CSVRDRFYEQYF.

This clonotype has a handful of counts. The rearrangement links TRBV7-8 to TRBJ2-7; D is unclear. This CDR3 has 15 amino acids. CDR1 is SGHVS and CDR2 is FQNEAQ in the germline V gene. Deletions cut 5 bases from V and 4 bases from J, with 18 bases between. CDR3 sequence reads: CASSPRRSTPYEQYF. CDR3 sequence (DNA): TGTGCCAGCAGCCCTCGACGGAGCACACCTTACGAGCAGTACTTC.

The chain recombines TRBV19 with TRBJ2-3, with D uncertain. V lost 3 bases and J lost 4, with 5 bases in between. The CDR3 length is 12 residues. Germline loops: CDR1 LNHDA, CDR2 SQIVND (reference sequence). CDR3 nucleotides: TGTGCCAGTAGTATGTTAGCAGATACGCAGTATTTT. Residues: CASSMLADTQYF.

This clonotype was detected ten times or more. This CDR3 reads CASSVRQALNTGELFF. Written as DNA, the CDR3 is TGTGCCAGCAGCGTCCGACAGGCTTTGAACACCGGGGAGCTGTTTTTT. V usage is TRBV7-9 and J usage is TRBJ2-2; tentatively, D is TRBD1 (6 bases). CDR3 size: 16 residues. Germline V gene data show CDR1 as SEHNR and CDR2 as FQNEAQ (reference sequence). V lost 5 bases and J 1 base, leaving 14 bases between the germline ends.

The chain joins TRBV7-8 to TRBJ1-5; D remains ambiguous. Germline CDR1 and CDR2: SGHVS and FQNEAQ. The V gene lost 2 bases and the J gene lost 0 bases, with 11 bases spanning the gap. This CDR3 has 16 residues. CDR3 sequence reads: CASSLPRLYSNQPQHF. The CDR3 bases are TGTGCCAGCAGCTTACCGCGACTTTATAGCAATCAGCCCCAGCATTTT.

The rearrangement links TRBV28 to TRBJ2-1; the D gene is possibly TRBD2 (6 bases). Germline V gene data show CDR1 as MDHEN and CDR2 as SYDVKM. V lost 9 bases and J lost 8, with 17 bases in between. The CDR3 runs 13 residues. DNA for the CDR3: TGTGCCAGACTAACGGGGGAGTGCGATGAGCAGTTCTTC. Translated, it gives CARLTGECDEQFF. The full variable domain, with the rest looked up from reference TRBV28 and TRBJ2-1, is DVKVTQSSRYLVKRTGEKVFLECVQDMDHENMFWYRQDPGLGLRLIYFSYDVKMKEKGDIPEGYSVSREKKERFSLILESASTNQTSMYLCARLTGECDEQFFGPGTRLTVL.

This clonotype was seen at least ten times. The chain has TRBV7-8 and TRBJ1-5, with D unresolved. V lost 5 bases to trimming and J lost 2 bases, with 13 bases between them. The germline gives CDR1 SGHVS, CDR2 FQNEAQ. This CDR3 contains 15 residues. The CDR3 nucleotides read TGTGCCAGCAGCATATACCCCAATGGCAATCAGCCCCAGCATTTT. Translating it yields CASSIYPNGNQPQHF.